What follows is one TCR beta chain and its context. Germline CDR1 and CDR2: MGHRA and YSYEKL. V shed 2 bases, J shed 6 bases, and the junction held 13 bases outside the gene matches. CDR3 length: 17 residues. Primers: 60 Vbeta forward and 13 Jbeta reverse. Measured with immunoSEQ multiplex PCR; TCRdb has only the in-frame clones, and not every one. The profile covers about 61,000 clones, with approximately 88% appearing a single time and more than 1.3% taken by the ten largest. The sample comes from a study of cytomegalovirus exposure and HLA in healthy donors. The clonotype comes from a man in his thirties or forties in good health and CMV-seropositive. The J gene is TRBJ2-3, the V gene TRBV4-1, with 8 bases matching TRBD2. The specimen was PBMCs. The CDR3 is CASSQSEAGALRDTQYF. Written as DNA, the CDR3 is TGCGCCAGCAGCCAATCCGAAGCGGGAGCCCTCCGGGATACGCAGTATTTT.